This entry lists 29 T cell receptor beta chains sequenced from one sample in a study of blood T cell repertoires in COVID-19. Data came from immunoSEQ multiplex PCR; TCRdb stores just in-frame clones and leaves some out. The table has a few hundred thousand clones, nearly 90% seen once; the top ten hold roughly 9%. Specimen: peripheral blood. The receptors shown here come from a man between 18 and 29 years old with active or convalescent COVID-19.

The V and J genes are TRBV7-6 and TRBJ1-6; D gene uncertain. The germline V gene encodes CDR1 SGHVS and CDR2 FNYEAQ. Trimming pared 1 base from V and 0 bases from J, leaving 7 bases between. The CDR3 extends over 16 amino acids. The CDR3 here is CASSLGGDSYNSPLHF. For the CDR3, the DNA is TGTGCCAGCAGCTTAGGGGGAGACTCCTATAATTCACCCCTCCACTTT.

The chain employs TRBV19 and TRBJ2-2; D gene ambiguous. The germline V gene has CDR1 LNHDA and CDR2 SQIVND (reference sequence). The CDR3 consists of 15 residues. The V end lost 5 bases, the J end lost 0 bases, and 10 bases lay between the germline ends. CDR3 DNA: TGTGCCAGTAGTGGGTGGGCCGCGAACACCGGGGAGCTGTTTTTT. Its protein is CASSGWAANTGELFF.

The count of this clone is one. J is TRBJ1-2 and V is TRBV4-1; D remains unclear. The V and J ends lost 0 bases and 7 bases respectively, with 12 bases between them. The CDR3 length is 14 residues. In germline, CDR1 is MGHRA, CDR2 YSYEKL. The CDR3 reads CASSQESGNGGYTF. DNA for the CDR3: TGCGCCAGCAGCCAAGAATCGGGGAATGGTGGCTACACCTTC.

The V gene is TRBV7-8, the J gene TRBJ2-7; 9 bases match TRBD1. There are 16 residues in the CDR3. Germline CDR1 SGHVS, CDR2 FQNEAQ. V shed 5 bases and J 4 bases; nucleotides not matched to a gene: 12. CDR3 amino acids: CASSIRDRANLYEQYF. As DNA, the CDR3 is TGTGCCAGCAGCATCCGGGACAGGGCGAATCTATACGAGCAGTACTTC.

The chain has TRBV4-3 and TRBJ2-7; the D gene is possibly TRBD1 (6 bases). Trimming shortened V by 2 bases and J by 9 bases, and 20 bases separated the two germline ends. Germline lookup yields CDR1 LGHNA and CDR2 YSLEER. The CDR3 loop spans 15 amino acids. The CDR3 sequence: CASSQQSAQGGRQYF. For the CDR3, the DNA is TGCGCCAGCAGCCAACAGTCTGCACAGGGCGGTCGGCAGTACTTC.

The V gene is TRBV10-3, the J gene TRBJ2-6, with 9 bases matching TRBD1. CDR1 and CDR2 (germline): ENHRY, SYGVKD. Losses at the gene ends were 6 bases for V and 3 bases for J; bases not matched to a gene: 6. The CDR3 is 16 residues long. The CDR3 here is CAIRAGTGFGANVLTF. The DNA of the CDR3 is TGTGCCATCAGGGCCGGGACAGGGTTTGGGGCCAACGTCCTGACTTTC.

This clone was observed once. The chain uses TRBV29-1 and TRBJ1-2; TRBD1 matches 7 bases. Germline-derived CDR1 and CDR2 are SQVTM and ANQGSEA. J lost 7 bases, V lost 7 bases, and 9 bases had no gene match. The CDR3 is 12 amino acids. The CDR3 nucleotides read TGCAGCGGACTCGGGACAGTGGGTGGCTACACCTTC. Translation gives CSGLGTVGGYTF. Combining the CDR3 with reference TRBV29-1 and TRBJ1-2 gives the whole variable domain SAVISQKPSRDICQRGTSLTIQCQVDSQVTMMFWYRQQPGQSLTLIATANQGSEATYESGFVIDKFPISRPNLTFSTLTVSNMSPEDSSIYLCSGLGTVGGYTFGSGTRLTVV.

This rearrangement joins TRBV5-8 to TRBJ2-3; 9 bases fit TRBD1. The V segment lost 0 bases and the J segment 4 bases; nucleotides outside the gene matches: 15. Germline V lookup: CDR1 SGHTS, CDR2 YDEGEE. The CDR3 totals 19 residues. The CDR3 protein is CASSLVRVQGAKDPDTQYF. The DNA for the CDR3 is TGTGCCAGCAGCTTGGTTCGGGTACAGGGGGCCAAGGACCCAGATACGCAGTATTTT.

The CDR3: CASSLAPPGSRNQPQHF. CDR3 coding DNA: TGTGCCAGCAGCTTAGCTCCCCCGGGTTCAAGAAATCAGCCCCAGCATTTT. This rearrangement joins TRBV7-9 to TRBJ1-5; D remains unclear. Per germline, CDR1 SEHNR and CDR2 FQNEAQ (reference sequence). The CDR3 has 17 residues. The V end lost 0 bases, the J end lost 4 bases, and 16 bases lay between the germline ends.

The J gene is TRBJ1-2, the V gene TRBV9, with D perhaps TRBD1 (6 bases). This CDR3 comprises 16 residues. V lost 2 bases and J lost 4, with 18 bases in between. Germline CDR1 SGDLS, CDR2 YYNGEE. The chain's CDR3 is CASSVPKGGGSYGYTF. The CDR3 region has the DNA TGTGCCAGCAGCGTCCCGAAGGGGGGAGGGAGCTATGGCTACACCTTC.

The chain combines TRBV11-2 with TRBJ2-7; the D gene is possibly TRBD2 (5 bases). V was pared by 6 bases and J by 7 bases, with 19 bases between. There are 14 residues in the CDR3. The V gene's germline CDR1 is SGHAT and CDR2 FQNNGV. The chain's CDR3 is CASRPPGKDWEQYF. In DNA, the CDR3 is TGTGCCAGCAGGCCACCGGGAAAGGACTGGGAGCAGTACTTC.

Worth noting for this clone: The sample contains more than one DNA sequence encoding this CDR3. The chain has TRBV11-3 and TRBJ2-2; perhaps TRBD1 as D (5 bases). The germline gives CDR1 SGHNT, CDR2 YENEEA. This CDR3 region has 15 residues. The V end lost 3 bases, the J end lost 2 bases, and 10 bases lay between the germline ends. CDR3 nucleotides: TGTGCCAGCAGCTTGGGGCAGGGAAACACCGGGGAGCTGTTTTTT. Protein: CASSLGQGNTGELFF.

J is TRBJ1-2 and V is TRBV10-2; 8 nucleotides agree with TRBD1. The junction had 4 bases not matched to a gene; V was cut back by 6 bases and J by 7 bases. This CDR3 spans 12 amino acids. From germline, CDR1 is WSHSY and CDR2 SAAADI. The CDR3 protein is CASSGQGPGYTF. The CDR3 DNA reads TGCGCCAGCAGCGGACAGGGTCCTGGCTACACCTTC.

This sequence joins TRBV11-2 and TRBJ1-1; D not certain. Germline-derived CDR1 and CDR2 are SGHAT and FQNNGV. The CDR3 extends over 12 amino acids. V was clipped by 5 bases and J by 11 bases, with 15 bases between them. In DNA, the CDR3 is TGTGCCAGCAGCGCGTACAGTGAAGACGCTTTCTTT. Translating it yields CASSAYSEDAFF. Filled out from reference TRBV11-2 and TRBJ1-1, the complete variable domain reads EAGVAQSPRYKIIEKRQSVAFWCNPISGHATLYWYQQILGQGPKLLIQFQNNGVVDDSQLPKDRFSAERLKGVDSTLKIQPAKLEDSAVYLCASSAYSEDAFFGQGTRLTVV.

The gene calls are TRBV5-6 and TRBJ1-2; no firm D call. The CDR3 loop spans 16 amino acids. V shed 0 bases and J shed 6 bases, with 18 bases lying between them. Germline lookup yields CDR1 SGHDT and CDR2 YYEEEE. The CDR3 DNA reads TGTGCCAGCAGCTTGGGATCCGGGAAGGGTGGGGATGGCTACACCTTC. Encoded protein: CASSLGSGKGGDGYTF.

The V and J genes are TRBV6-5 and TRBJ1-5; D remains unclear. V was shortened by 0 bases and J by 5 bases, with 11 bases between the two germline ends. This CDR3 contains 15 residues. CDR1 and CDR2 from the germline V gene are MNHEY and SVGAGI. The CDR3 loop reads CASSYSSKNDQPQHF. CDR3 nucleotide sequence: TGTGCCAGCAGTTACTCCAGTAAGAACGATCAGCCCCAGCATTTT.

The V gene is TRBV9, the J gene TRBJ2-7; weak D call: TRBD1 (5 bases). The CDR3 runs to 13 residues. CDR1 is SGDLS and CDR2 is YYNGEE in the germline V gene. Trimming cost V 6 bases and J 5 bases, with 15 bases left between them. The DNA of the CDR3 is TGTGCCAGCAATGGGCAGGGTGTGGACGAGCAGTACTTC. Residues: CASNGQGVDEQYF.

The chain's CDR3 is CASSSSSLTSPSTDTQYF. CDR3 nucleotides: TGTGCCAGCAGCTCTAGTAGCTTGACTAGCCCTAGCACAGATACGCAGTATTTT. The V and J genes are TRBV7-9 and TRBJ2-3; 7 bases match TRBD2. Unmatched junction bases numbered 13, after V lost 4 bases and J lost 0 bases. Germline V gene sequence: CDR1 SEHNR, CDR2 FQNEAQ (reference sequence). The CDR3 length is 18 residues.

The rearrangement uses TRBV5-6 and TRBJ1-2, with 7 bases that match TRBD1. Germline assignment: CDR1 SGHDT and CDR2 YYEEEE. The V segment lost 2 bases and the J segment 7 bases; nucleotides outside the gene matches: 8. The CDR3 is 14 residues long. As DNA, the CDR3 is TGTGCCAGCAGCTTAGCCGACAGGGTTGGTGGCTACACCTTC. This translates into CASSLADRVGGYTF.

With respect to this clone: Other DNA sequences within the sample encode an identical CDR3. J is TRBJ1-2 and V is TRBV12-3 or TRBV12-4; TRBD1 aligns across 7 bases. Trimming at V came to 3 bases and at J to 5 bases, leaving 3 bases not matched to a gene. This CDR3 has 13 residues. The CDR3: CASSFPGGYGYTF. Here the CDR3 DNA reads TGTGCCAGCAGTTTCCCAGGGGGGTATGGCTACACCTTC.

The genes are TRBV12-3 or TRBV12-4 and TRBJ1-1; a possible D gene is TRBD1 (6 bases). This CDR3 comprises 11 residues. Trimming left V 6 bases short and J 7 bases short, with 9 bases between. The DNA for the CDR3 is TGTGCCAGCAGCCAGGGGTATGAAGCTTTCTTT. Protein sequence: CASSQGYEAFF.

The CDR3 protein is CASRKGPGKWEQYF. The CDR3 DNA is TGTGCCAGCAGAAAGGGCCCGGGGAAGTGGGAGCAGTACTTC. V and J are TRBV6-5 and TRBJ2-7; TRBD2 is a possible D gene (5 bases). This CDR3 comprises 14 residues. V was trimmed by 6 bases and J by 7 bases, leaving 19 bases between them. Per germline, CDR1 MNHEY and CDR2 SVGAGI.

The chain recombines TRBV4-1 with TRBJ1-1; D perhaps matches TRBD1 (5 bases). The germline V gene has CDR1 MGHRA and CDR2 YSYEKL. The CDR3 is 17 residues long. Trimming stripped 1 base from V and 0 bases from J, with 15 bases between. The CDR3 here is CASSQVGQGGLNTEAFF. CDR3 nucleotides: TGCGCCAGCAGCCAAGTAGGGCAGGGAGGGCTGAACACTGAAGCTTTCTTT.

J is TRBJ1-1 and V is TRBV13; D unclear. There are 12 residues in the CDR3. Per germline, CDR1 PRHDT and CDR2 FYEKMQ (reference sequence). V lost 0 bases to trimming and J lost 10 bases, with 9 bases between them. The CDR3 spells CASSLGGWVAFF. CDR3 coding DNA: TGTGCCAGCAGCTTAGGGGGCTGGGTAGCTTTCTTT.

The V call is TRBV18, the J call TRBJ2-7, with no clear D. V was shortened by 0 bases and J by 0 bases, with 9 bases between the two germline ends. CDR1 and CDR2 (germline): KGHSH, LQKENI. The CDR3 covers 15 residues. In DNA, the CDR3 is TGTGCCAGCTCACCACCCTCGATGAGCTCCTACGAGCAGTACTTC. It codes for CASSPPSMSSYEQYF. Filled out from reference TRBV18 and TRBJ2-7, the complete variable domain reads NAGVMQNPRHLVRRRGQEARLRCSPMKGHSHVYWYRQLPEEGLKFMVYLQKENIIDESGMPKERFSAEFPKEGPSILRIQQVVRGDSAAYFCASSPPSMSSYEQYFGPGTRLTVT.

V usage is TRBV11-2 and J usage is TRBJ1-1; D perhaps matches TRBD1 (5 bases). The germline CDR1 and CDR2 sequences are SGHAT and FQNNGV. V shed 1 base and J shed 0 bases, with 9 bases lying between them. This CDR3 contains 15 residues. The CDR3 loop is CASSLVGRVNTEAFF. For the CDR3, the DNA is TGTGCCAGCAGCTTAGTAGGCAGGGTGAACACTGAAGCTTTCTTT.

The chain combines TRBV5-6 with TRBJ1-2; no clear D gene. CDR3 length: 13 residues. The germline V gene encodes CDR1 SGHDT and CDR2 YYEEEE. V lost 0 bases, J lost 5 bases, and 8 bases lay in between. The CDR3 sequence: CASSLDRTYGYTF. CDR3 DNA sequence: TGTGCCAGCAGCTTGGACAGAACATATGGCTACACCTTC.

The V gene is TRBV16, the J gene TRBJ2-2, with TRBD2 identical over 7 bases. V lost 0 bases to trimming and J lost 5 bases; unmatched junction nucleotides: 3. Looked up from germline, CDR1 is KGHSY and CDR2 is FQNENV. The length of the CDR3 is 15 residues. In DNA, the CDR3 is TGTGCCAGCAGCCAATCCGGGGGGTCGACCGGGGAGCTGTTTTTT. Amino acids: CASSQSGGSTGELFF.

J is TRBJ1-2 and V is TRBV5-6; 12 bases are shared with TRBD1. Germline CDR1 and CDR2: SGHDT and YYEEEE. Trimming removed 2 bases from V and 8 bases from J; junction bases left unmatched: 7. The CDR3 contains 15 residues. This chain's CDR3 is CASSFGTGGVRGYTF. CDR3 DNA: TGTGCCAGCAGCTTTGGGACAGGGGGCGTTCGGGGCTACACCTTC.